Detailed here is one TCR beta chain. The antigen this receptor binds is unknown. Base qualities were left out, and no much larger clone turns up one base away. TCR cDNA was synthesized by 5'RACE template switching, through which a universal primer site and unique molecular identifiers were introduced. cDNA synthesis was primed from both the TCR alpha and TCR beta constant segments. Two PCR steps were used to amplify libraries, with sample barcodes and sequencing adapters being added in the second step. Sequencing of the libraries was done on either Illumina HiSeq 2500 (2x100 bp) or NovaSeq (2x150 bp). The authors' analysis ran thus. MIGEC handled demultiplexing of reads and collapsing into UMI consensus sequences, while MiXCR performed V(D)J alignment. Clonotypes responding to the vaccine were identified with edgeR on replicate PBMC samples, with the criteria of FDR below 0.01 and a log2 fold change above 5 up to day 15. Bulk clonotypes were assigned CD4 or CD8 identity according to which sequenced CD4 or CD8 repertoire held them at higher abundance. TCRdb reprocessed the public reads (quality trimming at Q25 with fastp, clone calling with MiXCR) and kept in-frame beta chains. Here each entry gathers all rows of one CDR3 protein and keeps the most common genes and DNA. The V and J calls follow TCRdb's processing rather than the paper's. Across this sample there are around 310,000 distinct CDR3 sequences, with 8.7% seen only once. About a sixth of the sample goes to the ten largest clones.

In the paper's terms, the treatment or condition label means: live attenuated yellow fever vaccine strain. At each blood-draw timepoint, two biological replicates of bulk PBMCs were obtained. PBMCs were isolated from peripheral blood using a standard Ficoll-Paque protocol. TriZol was used to extract RNA from bulk PBMCs, from CD4 and CD8 fractions, and from dextramer-positive and dextramer-negative fractions. The data originate from a study of T cells after yellow fever vaccination (dated by TCRdb to about 2019). A note on the overall study: The SMART-Seq v4 Ultra Low Input RNA kit was used to prepare libraries from fractions with low cell numbers. To track T-cell clones before and after primary and booster YFV17D yellow fever vaccination, bulk TCR alpha and beta repertoires were sequenced longitudinally. Two healthy male donors made up the cohort, one aged 18 to 30 years and the other aged 30 to 39 years. Blood was drawn at multiple timepoints before and after primary and secondary immunization, with bulk PBMC replicates and cell subsets isolated.

V has 5 bases trimmed and J has 0 bases trimmed; junction bases matching no gene number 7. The germline V gene (reference sequence) supplies CDR1 MNHEY and CDR2 SMNVEV. Counted from cysteine to phenylalanine, this CDR3 has 15 amino acids. Of the read, only the CDR3 DNA is kept; its 45 bases are in frame from base 1. Broader findings and caveats from the paper: After the booster, most clones that had expanded after primary vaccination were detected again (around 96% of CD4 and 88% of CD8), suggesting broad maintenance of memory. Computational filtering was needed because FACS-sorted repertoires could contain abundant contaminating clonotypes from the bulk population. The secondary T-cell response was found to be weaker but faster than the primary response, with a peak reached on day 5 rather than on day 15. Only a couple of donors were included in the study, so the extent to which the findings can be generalized is limited. A small fraction of clonotypes showed up in both the CD4 and CD8 compartments, probably as a result of convergent recombination.

This TCR came from a man aged 18 to 30 who received the YFV17D yellow fever vaccine. The chain is made from TRBV27 and TRBJ2-7; 7 middle bases align to TRBD1. The sequencing here drew on PBMCs, taken on the day of the first yellow fever vaccination. In nucleotide form, the sequence is TGTGCCAGCAGTCCAACAGGGGCCATCTCCTACGAGCAGTACTTC. The resulting protein is CASSPTGAISYEQYF.